This T cell receptor (beta chain) was identified in a study of human T cells and chemical hapten exposure. Regarding the study as a whole: DPC sensitization did not alter TCRs above 1 in 1000 frequency. Significantly more large CDR3 similarity clusters were formed by expanded TCRs than by controls.

TCRdb redid the calling of the RACE reads with MiXCR, one entry per CDR3 protein. The sample consists of roughly 180,000 distinct CDR3 sequences, more than 14% of them appearing once. This sample's time point: patch test 1, 2 weeks after DPC sensitization. Described treatment: therapeutic diphenylcyclopropenone sensitization with weekly scalp DPC. Germline CDR1 KGHDR, CDR2 SFDVKD. This CDR3 comprises 14 residues. V lost 5 bases to trimming and J lost 4 bases, with 13 bases between them. Concerning this clonotype: Its antigen is currently unknown.

The chain employs TRBV24-1 and TRBJ1-2; a possible D gene is TRBD1 (5 bases). The input for sequencing was whole blood, taken in connection with sensitization to the hapten diphenylcyclopropenone (DPC). This clonotype originated in a woman aged 25 to 39 with alopecia areata. Some clones in this sample may be carry-over from other donors' samples. The CDR3 region has the DNA TGTGCCACCAGTGCCGACGACAGACTCTATGGCTACACCTTC. This sequence encodes CATSADDRLYGYTF.